This T cell receptor (beta chain) was observed in a study of T cells in Graves' hyperthyroidism and ophthalmopathy. CDR3 length: 18 amino acids. V was clipped by 5 bases and J by 2 bases; unmatched bases: 10. Researchers took RNA transcripts and amplified the TCR beta CDR3 regions from them. The TCR CDR3 first-round RT-PCR relied on the HTBI primer set. TCRdb used MiXCR to reprocess the multiplex PCR reads, holding one entry per CDR3 protein. The table shows 490,000 or so distinct CDR3 sequences, with around a fifth occurring only once. Orbital computed tomography, thyroid ultrasound, serum thyroxine and TRAb, and clinical symptoms together informed the diagnoses.

This rearrangement joins TRBV12-3 or TRBV12-4 to TRBJ2-3; 13 bases agree with TRBD2. Sequenced: blood. The TCR was taken from a woman between 65 and 79 years old with Graves' ophthalmopathy. The CDR3 region has the DNA TGTGCCAGCAGTCCCGCCGGGACTAGCGGGAAAAACACAGATACGCAGTATTTT. Its protein product is CASSPAGTSGKNTDTQYF.